This T cell receptor (beta chain) is drawn from a study of graft-versus-host responses after intestinal transplantation. The table came from immunoSEQ multiplex PCR; TCRdb's copy has only in-frame clones and leaves some out. The table lists 71,000 or so clones, about 92% of them singletons. As concerns this clone: As yet, its antigen is unknown.

CDR1 and CDR2 from the germline V gene are SGHVS and FNYEAQ. The CDR3 length is 13 residues. V was shortened by 5 bases and J by 4 bases, with 11 bases between the two germline ends. This clonotype originated in a human donor who received an intestinal transplant. The V gene is TRBV7-6, the J gene TRBJ1-2; D might be TRBD1 (6 bases). The sample was unstimulated CD8+ T cells sorted from spleen or lymph node cells, taken before intestinal transplant. CDR3 in amino acids: CASSPGQSYGYTF. The CDR3 DNA reads as TGTGCCAGCAGCCCCGGACAGTCCTATGGCTACACCTTC.